This entry is about one T cell receptor beta chain. Original analysis: Counts of nucleated cells, estimated from reference gene primer amplification, were obtained. Clones were read by immunoSEQ multiplex PCR, and TCRdb kept only the in-frame ones, dropping some. V and J calls and clone size come straight from that table; D and trimming were deduced from the DNA. The sample includes 210,000 or so clones, 70% to 85% of them seen just once. This entry belongs to a study of blood T cell repertoires in COVID-19. The germline V gene has CDR1 LGHDT and CDR2 YNNKEL (reference sequence). CDR3 length: 14 amino acids. The ends were cut back, 6 bases at V and 5 bases at J, with 16 bases in the middle. Seattle's cohort entered during active infection and was followed longitudinally.

This TCR was recovered from a woman of 80 years or more with COVID-19, enrolled during active disease. V gene TRBV3-1 (or the pseudogene TRBV3-2) combines with J gene TRBJ2-5, with D possibly being TRBD2 (6 bases). The sequenced sample consisted of peripheral blood. Here the CDR3 reads CASSMTGGVETQYF. For the CDR3, the DNA is TGTGCCAGCAGTATGACTGGAGGGGTCGAGACCCAGTACTTC.